The rows below give T cell receptor beta chains drawn from one sample of a study of T-cell reconstitution after alpha-beta-depleted transplantation in children. A single record per CDR3 protein comes from TCRdb applying MiXCR to the PCR reads. The table records just over 950,000 distinct CDR3 sequences, around 30% of them present only once. The input for sequencing was PBMCs, mostly from graft donor cells, taken 360 days after TCRalphabeta/CD19-depleted stem cell transplant. Receptors originate from a boy younger than two who had a stem cell transplant for SCID, so the T cells may come from the graft donor. Each CDR3 is given with its conserved first and last residue. Each record gives: V gene, J gene, CDR3 length, clone size, D gene, CDR3 DNA, CDR3 protein. D genes are given only for firm matches. Clone sizes are given selectively: once, few, many, or a class where the clone is expanded.

V gene: TRBV3-1; J gene: TRBJ2-1; CDR3 length: 14; clone size: NA; D gene: TRBD2; CDR3 DNA: TGTGCCAGCAGCCAAGACAGCGGGGCCAATGAGCAGTTCTTC; CDR3 protein: CASSQDSGANEQFF
V gene: TRBV4-2; J gene: TRBJ2-2; CDR3 length: 15; clone size: NA; D gene: TRBD2; CDR3 DNA: TGTGCCAGCAGACAAAGCGGGGCGAACACCGGGGAGCTGTTTTTT; CDR3 protein: CASRQSGANTGELFF
V gene: TRBV9; J gene: TRBJ2-3; CDR3 length: 15; clone size: many; D gene: TRBD1; CDR3 DNA: TGTGCCAGCAGGCCGACAGGGGCCCCGACAGATACGCAGTATTTT; CDR3 protein: CASRPTGAPTDTQYF
V gene: TRBV7-9; J gene: TRBJ1-5; CDR3 length: 14; clone size: many; D gene: TRBD1; CDR3 DNA: TGTGCCAGCAGCGGGACAGGGGTCAATCAGCCCCAGCATTTT; CDR3 protein: CASSGTGVNQPQHF
V gene: TRBV5-5; J gene: TRBJ2-7; CDR3 length: 13; clone size: NA; D gene: NA; CDR3 DNA: TGTGCCAGCAGCCCCCCGACAGTTTACGAGCAGTACTTC; CDR3 protein: CASSPPTVYEQYF
V gene: TRBV11-2; J gene: TRBJ2-7; CDR3 length: 14; clone size: NA; D gene: TRBD1; CDR3 DNA: TGTGCCAGCAGGCCGTGGACAGGGAGATCTGAGCAGTACTTC; CDR3 protein: CASRPWTGRSEQYF
V gene: TRBV4-2; J gene: TRBJ1-1; CDR3 length: 14; clone size: NA; D gene: NA; CDR3 DNA: TGTGCCAGCAGCCATCCCTCAGGGAGCACTGAAGCTTTCTTT; CDR3 protein: CASSHPSGSTEAFF
V gene: TRBV2; J gene: TRBJ2-1; CDR3 length: 14; clone size: NA; D gene: NA; CDR3 DNA: TGTGCCAGCAGTGAAAACCAGGAAAAGAATGAGCAGTTCTTC; CDR3 protein: CASSENQEKNEQFF
V gene: TRBV9; J gene: TRBJ1-1; CDR3 length: 15; clone size: few; D gene: NA; CDR3 DNA: TGTGCCAGCAGCCCATTGGGGGTGGGGAACACTGAAGCTTTCTTT; CDR3 protein: CASSPLGVGNTEAFF
V gene: TRBV4-2; J gene: TRBJ2-5; CDR3 length: 15; clone size: NA; D gene: TRBD2; CDR3 DNA: TGTGCCAGCAGCCCTCATGGAGGACTAGAAGAGACCCAGTACTTC; CDR3 protein: CASSPHGGLEETQYF
V gene: TRBV9; J gene: TRBJ1-1; CDR3 length: 14; clone size: NA; D gene: TRBD1; CDR3 DNA: TGTGCCAGCAGCGTAGTAGACAGGGTTTCTGAAGCTTTCTTT; CDR3 protein: CASSVVDRVSEAFF
V gene: TRBV6-2/TRBV6-3; J gene: TRBJ2-2; CDR3 length: 13; clone size: NA; D gene: NA; CDR3 DNA: TGTGCCAGCAGTTACAGTGAGGCGGGGGAGCTGTTTTTT; CDR3 protein: CASSYSEAGELFF
V gene: TRBV5-5; J gene: TRBJ1-6; CDR3 length: 15; clone size: NA; D gene: NA; CDR3 DNA: TGTGCCAGCAGCCTGGTGGGGACCGAACGTTCACCCCTCCACTTT; CDR3 protein: CASSLVGTERSPLHF
V gene: TRBV14; J gene: TRBJ2-2; CDR3 length: 16; clone size: NA; D gene: TRBD2; CDR3 DNA: TGTGCCAGCAGCCAACGGACTAGCAGGAACACCGGGGAGCTGTTTTTT; CDR3 protein: CASSQRTSRNTGELFF
V gene: TRBV3-1; J gene: TRBJ2-7; CDR3 length: 12; clone size: NA; D gene: NA; CDR3 DNA: TGTGCCAGCAGCCCCGATTACTACGAGCAGTACTTC; CDR3 protein: CASSPDYYEQYF
V gene: TRBV20-1; J gene: TRBJ2-1; CDR3 length: 13; clone size: NA; D gene: TRBD2; CDR3 DNA: TGCAGTGCTGACCGGGGGGACCACAATGAGCAGTTCTTC; CDR3 protein: CSADRGDHNEQFF
V gene: TRBV24-1; J gene: TRBJ2-2; CDR3 length: 15; clone size: few; D gene: TRBD1; CDR3 DNA: TGTGCCACCAGTGAGACAGGGGGCGCGTCCGGGGAGCTGTTTTTT; CDR3 protein: CATSETGGASGELFF
V gene: TRBV20-1; J gene: TRBJ2-2; CDR3 length: 12; clone size: NA; D gene: NA; CDR3 DNA: TGCAGTGCCCCAGGGTTCGGCGGGGAGCTGTTTTTT; CDR3 protein: CSAPGFGGELFF
V gene: TRBV7-9; J gene: TRBJ1-6; CDR3 length: 16; clone size: NA; D gene: TRBD1; CDR3 DNA: TGTGCCAGCGGAGAGTGCGGACAGGTGTATAATTCACCCCTCCACTTT; CDR3 protein: CASGECGQVYNSPLHF
V gene: TRBV5-1; J gene: TRBJ1-4; CDR3 length: 15; clone size: NA; D gene: NA; CDR3 DNA: TGCGCCAGCAGCCTGTCTGGACAGCCTAATGAAAAACTGTTTTTT; CDR3 protein: CASSLSGQPNEKLFF
V gene: TRBV4-1; J gene: TRBJ2-7; CDR3 length: 15; clone size: few; D gene: TRBD2; CDR3 DNA: TGCGCCAGCAGCCAAGGGACTAGCTCGATCTACGAGCAGTACTTC; CDR3 protein: CASSQGTSSIYEQYF
V gene: TRBV11-2; J gene: TRBJ1-2; CDR3 length: 16; clone size: NA; D gene: TRBD1; CDR3 DNA: TGTGCCAGCAGCTTAGGACCGGGACAGGGTAACTATGGCTACACCTTC; CDR3 protein: CASSLGPGQGNYGYTF
V gene: TRBV7-3; J gene: TRBJ2-3; CDR3 length: 15; clone size: NA; D gene: NA; CDR3 DNA: TGTGCCAGCAGCGCGACAGGAGGGCCCACAGATACGCAGTATTTT; CDR3 protein: CASSATGGPTDTQYF
V gene: TRBV7-2; J gene: TRBJ2-1; CDR3 length: 14; clone size: NA; D gene: NA; CDR3 DNA: TGTGCCAGCAGCTTAGTAGAGGGCTGGGGTGAGCAGTTCTTC; CDR3 protein: CASSLVEGWGEQFF
V gene: TRBV6-5; J gene: TRBJ2-2; CDR3 length: 16; clone size: few; D gene: NA; CDR3 DNA: TGTGCCAGCAGTTACTCGACGGGGGACCACACCGGGGAGCTGTTTTTT; CDR3 protein: CASSYSTGDHTGELFF
V gene: TRBV10-3; J gene: TRBJ2-3; CDR3 length: 17; clone size: few; D gene: TRBD2; CDR3 DNA: TGTGCCATCAGTGCGTATGTTCCGGGGGGGCGGTCAGATACGCAGTATTTT; CDR3 protein: CAISAYVPGGRSDTQYF
V gene: TRBV4-1; J gene: TRBJ2-2; CDR3 length: 17; clone size: few; D gene: NA; CDR3 DNA: TGCGCCAGCAGTCCCAAAACGGGGGGCGCGGGCACCGGGGAGCTGTTTTTT; CDR3 protein: CASSPKTGGAGTGELFF
V gene: TRBV29-1; J gene: TRBJ2-7; CDR3 length: 14; clone size: NA; D gene: TRBD2; CDR3 DNA: TGCAGCGTGGCGGGACTACCAGATTCCTACGAGCAGTACTTC; CDR3 protein: CSVAGLPDSYEQYF
V gene: TRBV10-3; J gene: TRBJ2-2; CDR3 length: 14; clone size: NA; D gene: NA; CDR3 DNA: TGTGCCATCAGTGAGGGCAAGAACACCGGGGAGCTGTTTTTT; CDR3 protein: CAISEGKNTGELFF
V gene: TRBV15; J gene: TRBJ2-3; CDR3 length: 17; clone size: few; D gene: NA; CDR3 DNA: TGTGCCACCAGCAGAGATGCGGCTAGCTCGCACACAGATACGCAGTATTTT; CDR3 protein: CATSRDAASSHTDTQYF
V gene: TRBV20-1; J gene: TRBJ2-3; CDR3 length: 13; clone size: few; D gene: NA; CDR3 DNA: TGCAGTGCCTTGGGGGGAAGCACAGATACGCAGTATTTT; CDR3 protein: CSALGGSTDTQYF
V gene: TRBV5-1; J gene: TRBJ2-3; CDR3 length: 15; clone size: few; D gene: NA; CDR3 DNA: TGCGCCAGCAGCTTGGATGGAGGGCACACAGATACGCAGTATTTT; CDR3 protein: CASSLDGGHTDTQYF
V gene: TRBV12-3/TRBV12-4; J gene: TRBJ1-2; CDR3 length: 14; clone size: NA; D gene: TRBD1; CDR3 DNA: TGTGCCAGCAGTCACCCCGACAGGGTGCCTGGCTACACCTTC; CDR3 protein: CASSHPDRVPGYTF
V gene: TRBV15; J gene: TRBJ1-6; CDR3 length: 12; clone size: NA; D gene: NA; CDR3 DNA: TGTGCCACCAGCACTAAAGATTCACCCCTCCACTTT; CDR3 protein: CATSTKDSPLHF
V gene: TRBV5-1; J gene: TRBJ1-1; CDR3 length: 15; clone size: few; D gene: NA; CDR3 DNA: TGCGCCAGCAGCTTGGATCCAATCACGAACACTGAAGCTTTCTTT; CDR3 protein: CASSLDPITNTEAFF
V gene: TRBV4-2; J gene: TRBJ1-5; CDR3 length: 14; clone size: NA; D gene: NA; CDR3 DNA: TGTGCCAGCGGCCACGGGCTTTTGGGTCAGCCCCAGCATTTC; CDR3 protein: CASGHGLLGQPQHF
V gene: TRBV20-1; J gene: TRBJ1-5; CDR3 length: 13; clone size: few; D gene: NA; CDR3 DNA: TGCAGTGCCGCGGGCGATAGCAATCAGCCCCAGCATTTT; CDR3 protein: CSAAGDSNQPQHF
V gene: TRBV5-1; J gene: TRBJ2-7; CDR3 length: 15; clone size: few; D gene: NA; CDR3 DNA: TGCGCCAGCAGCCCCGGGTCGAACCAATTCTACGAGCAGTACTTC; CDR3 protein: CASSPGSNQFYEQYF
V gene: TRBV20-1; J gene: TRBJ1-1; CDR3 length: 14; clone size: once; D gene: NA; CDR3 DNA: TGCAGTGCTAGATGGAGAGGGGTGAACACTGAAGCTTTCTTT; CDR3 protein: CSARWRGVNTEAFF
V gene: TRBV5-1; J gene: TRBJ1-2; CDR3 length: 13; clone size: NA; D gene: NA; CDR3 DNA: TGCGCCAGCAGCTCAGAACAGGGTCGCGGCTACACCTTC; CDR3 protein: CASSSEQGRGYTF
V gene: TRBV7-9; J gene: TRBJ1-2; CDR3 length: 13; clone size: few; D gene: NA; CDR3 DNA: TGTGCCAGCAGCCCGGGACGGCCCTATGGCTACACCTTC; CDR3 protein: CASSPGRPYGYTF
V gene: TRBV15; J gene: TRBJ2-7; CDR3 length: 14; clone size: NA; D gene: NA; CDR3 DNA: TGTCCCACCAGCAGAGGATGGGACGTCTACGAGCAGTACTTC; CDR3 protein: CPTSRGWDVYEQYF
V gene: TRBV7-9; J gene: TRBJ2-5; CDR3 length: 16; clone size: NA; D gene: NA; CDR3 DNA: TGTGCCAGCAGCTTAGGACGGACCAGATCCCAGGAGACCCAGTACTTC; CDR3 protein: CASSLGRTRSQETQYF
V gene: TRBV24-1; J gene: TRBJ2-1; CDR3 length: 17; clone size: NA; D gene: TRBD1; CDR3 DNA: TGTGCCACCAGTGATCTTGCCGGGACAGGGTCAGTGAATGAGCAGTTCTTC; CDR3 protein: CATSDLAGTGSVNEQFF
V gene: TRBV6-5; J gene: TRBJ1-3; CDR3 length: 15; clone size: NA; D gene: TRBD1; CDR3 DNA: TGTGCCAGCAGTTACGACAGGGGGCCTGGAAACACCATATATTTT; CDR3 protein: CASSYDRGPGNTIYF